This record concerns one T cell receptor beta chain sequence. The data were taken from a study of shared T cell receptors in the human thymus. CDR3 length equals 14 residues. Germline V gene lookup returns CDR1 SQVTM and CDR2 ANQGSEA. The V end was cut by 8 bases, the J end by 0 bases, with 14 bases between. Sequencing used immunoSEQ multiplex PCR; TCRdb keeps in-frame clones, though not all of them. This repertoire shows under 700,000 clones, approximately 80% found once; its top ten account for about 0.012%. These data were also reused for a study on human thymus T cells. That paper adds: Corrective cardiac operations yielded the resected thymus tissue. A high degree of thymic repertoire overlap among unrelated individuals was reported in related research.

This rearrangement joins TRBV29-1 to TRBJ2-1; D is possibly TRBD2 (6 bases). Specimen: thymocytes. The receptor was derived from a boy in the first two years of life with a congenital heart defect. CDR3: CSRELASSYNEQFF. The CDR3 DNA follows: TGCAGCCGGGAGCTAGCCAGCTCCTACAATGAGCAGTTCTTC.